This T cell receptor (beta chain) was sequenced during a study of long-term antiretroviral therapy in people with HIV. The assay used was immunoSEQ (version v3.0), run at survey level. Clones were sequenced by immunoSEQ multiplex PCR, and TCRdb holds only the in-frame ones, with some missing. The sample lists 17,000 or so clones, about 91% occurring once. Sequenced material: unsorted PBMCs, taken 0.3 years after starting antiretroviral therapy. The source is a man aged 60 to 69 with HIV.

CDR3 protein: CASSSRIYTDTQYF. The DNA of the CDR3 is TGTGCCAGCAGCTCGCGCATCTACACAGATACGCAGTATTTT. V is TRBV11-2 and J is TRBJ2-3; D remains ambiguous. V was clipped by 4 bases and J by 2 bases, with 10 bases between them. Germline V gene lookup returns CDR1 SGHAT and CDR2 FQNNGV. The length of the CDR3 is 14 residues.